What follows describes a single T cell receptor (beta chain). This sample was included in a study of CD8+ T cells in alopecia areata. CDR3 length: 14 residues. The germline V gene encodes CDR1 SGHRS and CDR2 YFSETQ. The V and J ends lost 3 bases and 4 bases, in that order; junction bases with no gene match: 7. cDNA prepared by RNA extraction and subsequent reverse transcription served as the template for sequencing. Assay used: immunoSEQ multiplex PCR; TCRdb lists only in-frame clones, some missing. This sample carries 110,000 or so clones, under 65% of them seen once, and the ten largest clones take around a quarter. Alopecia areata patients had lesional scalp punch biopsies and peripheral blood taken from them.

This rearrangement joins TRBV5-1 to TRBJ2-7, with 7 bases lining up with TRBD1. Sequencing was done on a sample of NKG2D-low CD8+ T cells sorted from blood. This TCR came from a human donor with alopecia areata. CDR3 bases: TGCGCCAGCAGCTCATATCGGGACAGTTACGAGCAGTACTTC. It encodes CASSSYRDSYEQYF.